What follows is one T cell receptor beta chain and its context. These data originate in a study of identifying expanded T cells in peripheral blood. V lost 2 bases and J 3 bases, leaving 14 bases between the germline ends. CDR1 WNHNN and CDR2 SYGVQD come from the germline V gene (reference sequence). The CDR3 length is 15 residues. Produced via immunoSEQ multiplex PCR; TCRdb's table is partial and in-frame only. The repertoire holds more than 75,000 clones, with around nine tenths as singletons. V and J are TRBV10-1 and TRBJ2-7, with D perhaps matching TRBD1 (5 bases). This sequence originates from a person aged 18 to 70 in good health. Sample: blood. The chain's CDR3 is CASSETGTSGYEQYF. DNA of the CDR3: TGCGCCAGCAGTGAGACAGGTACCTCCGGCTACGAGCAGTACTTC.